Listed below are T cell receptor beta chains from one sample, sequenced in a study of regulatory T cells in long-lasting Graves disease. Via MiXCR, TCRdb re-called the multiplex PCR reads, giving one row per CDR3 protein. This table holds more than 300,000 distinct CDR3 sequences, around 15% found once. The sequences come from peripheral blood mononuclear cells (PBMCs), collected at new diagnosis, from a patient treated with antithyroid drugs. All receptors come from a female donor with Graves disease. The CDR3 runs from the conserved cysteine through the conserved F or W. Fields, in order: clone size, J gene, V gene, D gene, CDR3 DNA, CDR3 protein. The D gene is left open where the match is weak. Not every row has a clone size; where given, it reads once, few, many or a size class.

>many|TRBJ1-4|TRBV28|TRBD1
TGTGCCAGCAGTCGGGACAGGGGGGCGACTAATGAAAAACTGTTTTTT
CASSRDRGATNEKLFF
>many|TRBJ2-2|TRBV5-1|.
TGCGCCAGCAGCCCAGCGGTGAACACCGGGGAGCTGTTTTTT
CASSPAVNTGELFF
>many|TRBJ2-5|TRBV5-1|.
TGCGCCAGCAGCTTGCCGGACGGGCGTGGGACCCAGTACTTC
CASSLPDGRGTQYF
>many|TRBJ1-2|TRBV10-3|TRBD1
TGTGCCATCAGTGGCACAGGGGGGATTAACTATGGCTACACCTTC
CAISGTGGINYGYTF
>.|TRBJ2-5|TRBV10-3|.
TGTGCCATCAGTGCTCGAATGGGACTTAGAGATAGAGAGACCCAGTACTTC
CAISARMGLRDRETQYF
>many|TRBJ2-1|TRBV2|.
TGTGCCAGCAGTGGGGAGACCAATGAGCAGTTCTTC
CASSGETNEQFF
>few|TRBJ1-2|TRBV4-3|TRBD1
TGCGCCAGCAGCCGCTTTGGGACAGAAACTAACTATGGCTACACCTTC
CASSRFGTETNYGYTF
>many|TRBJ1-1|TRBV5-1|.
TGCGCCAGCAGCTTGTTCGGCACTGAAGCTTTCTTT
CASSLFGTEAFF
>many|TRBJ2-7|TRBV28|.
TGTGCCAGCAGTTTTCTCCCGCGCGGGCAGTCTTACGAGCAGTACTTC
CASSFLPRGQSYEQYF
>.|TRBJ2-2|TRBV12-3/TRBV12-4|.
TGTGCCAGCATCTTAGGGAACACCGGGGAGCTGTTTTTT
CASILGNTGELFF
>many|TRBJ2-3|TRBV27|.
TGTGCCAGCAGAGGAAGCAGCACAGATACGCAGTATTTT
CASRGSSTDTQYF
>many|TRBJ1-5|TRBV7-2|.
TGTGCCAGCAGCCGTACCCAGGGGAGCGATCAGCCCCAGCATTTT
CASSRTQGSDQPQHF
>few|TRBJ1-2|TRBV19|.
TGTGCCAGTATGAGTCTAGGAGCGAGTGGCTACACCTTC
CASMSLGASGYTF
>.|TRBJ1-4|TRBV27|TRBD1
TGTGCCAGCAGTGACCGCGGGACAGGGAGTGAAAAACTGTTTTTT
CASSDRGTGSEKLFF
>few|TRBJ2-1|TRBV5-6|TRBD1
TGTGCCAGCAGCTTGTTCCGGGGCAGGGGGCGGCAGTTCTTC
CASSLFRGRGRQFF
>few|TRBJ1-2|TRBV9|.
TGTGCCAGCAGCTCAAGGGCTAACTATGGCTACACCTTC
CASSSRANYGYTF
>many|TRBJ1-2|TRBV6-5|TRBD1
TGTGCCAGCAGTTACGGTGGCAGGGGGCCCACCTTCTATGGCTACACCTTC
CASSYGGRGPTFYGYTF
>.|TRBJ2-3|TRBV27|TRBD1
TGTGCCACCAGTTCACAGGGGAAGGCAGATACGCAGTATTTT
CATSSQGKADTQYF
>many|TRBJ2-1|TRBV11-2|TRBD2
TGTGCCAGCAGCTCTCCGATCGGACTAGCGGGGGGGCCCATACTTGAGCAGTTCTTC
CASSSPIGLAGGPILEQFF
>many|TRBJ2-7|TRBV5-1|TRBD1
TGCGCCAGCAGCTTGGGGGACAGTTCTAACGAGCAGTACTTC
CASSLGDSSNEQYF
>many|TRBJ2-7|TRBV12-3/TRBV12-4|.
TGTGCCAGCATGCATCGTAGGAGCTCCTACGAGCAGTACTTC
CASMHRRSSYEQYF
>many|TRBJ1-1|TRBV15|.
TGTGCCACCAGCAGAGCGGGTCGGCACACTGAAGCTTTCTTT
CATSRAGRHTEAFF
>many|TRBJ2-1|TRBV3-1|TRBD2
TGTGCCAGCAGCCAAGAGGGACTAGCGGGTTACAATGAGCAGTTCTTC
CASSQEGLAGYNEQFF
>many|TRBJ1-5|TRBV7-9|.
TGTGCCAGCAGCCCCGACAGGTCTCTTAATAGCAATCAGCCCCAGCATTTT
CASSPDRSLNSNQPQHF
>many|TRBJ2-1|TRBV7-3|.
TGTGCCAGCAGCTTAAATTGGCGGGGTGACAATGAGCAGTTCTTC
CASSLNWRGDNEQFF
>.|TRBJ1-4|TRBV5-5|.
TGTGCCAGCAGCTCTCAGTTTTCAACTAATGAAAAACTGTTTTTT
CASSSQFSTNEKLFF
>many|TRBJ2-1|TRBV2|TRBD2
TGTGCCAGCAGCGCACTAGCGGGAGTCCCCCATGAGCAGTTCTTC
CASSALAGVPHEQFF
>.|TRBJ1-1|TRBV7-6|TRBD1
TGTGCCAGCAGCTTAAAAGGGGGCAACACTGAAGCTTTCTTT
CASSLKGGNTEAFF
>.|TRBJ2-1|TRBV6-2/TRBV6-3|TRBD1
TGTGCCAGCAGCCTCCCCGACAGGGACAATGAGCAGTTCTTC
CASSLPDRDNEQFF
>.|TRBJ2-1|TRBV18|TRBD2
TGTGCCAGCTCACCGCTAGCGGGGGGGCGGAATGAGCAGTTCTTC
CASSPLAGGRNEQFF
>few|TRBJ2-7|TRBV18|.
TGTGCCAGCTCACCTACCGCTTTCTACGAGCAGTACTTC
CASSPTAFYEQYF
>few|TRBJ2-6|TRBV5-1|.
TGCGCCAGCAGCCCAGACGGGGCCAACGTCCTGACTTTC
CASSPDGANVLTF
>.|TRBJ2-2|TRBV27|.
TGTGCCATCGGCCGAAACACCGGGGAGCTGTTTTTT
CAIGRNTGELFF
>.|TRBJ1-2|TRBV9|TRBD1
TGTGCCAGCAGCGTAACCCGACAATCCCCGGGACAGGGAGGGTTCGGCTACACCTTC
CASSVTRQSPGQGGFGYTF
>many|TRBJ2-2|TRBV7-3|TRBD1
TGTGCCAGCAGCTCCGACAGGGCGGGCGGGGAGCTGTTTTTT
CASSSDRAGGELFF
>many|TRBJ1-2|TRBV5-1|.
TGCGCCAGCAGCTTGCTCCGGGGATCTAACTATGGCTACACCTTC
CASSLLRGSNYGYTF
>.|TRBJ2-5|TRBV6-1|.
TGTGCCAGCAGTCCGGGACGGTCCCAAGAGACCCAGTACTTC
CASSPGRSQETQYF
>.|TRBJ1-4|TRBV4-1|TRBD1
TGCGCCAGCAGGGATCCAATAAGGGGGCCCAGAGTCTTCAATGAAAAACTGTTTTTT
CASRDPIRGPRVFNEKLFF
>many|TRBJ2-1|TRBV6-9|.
TGTGCCAGCAGTTACTCCGAGATACTCCGCCCTGATGAGCAGTTCTTC
CASSYSEILRPDEQFF
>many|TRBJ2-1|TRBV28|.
TGTGCCAGCAGTGGGCCGGGACGAAACAATGAGCAGTTCTTC
CASSGPGRNNEQFF
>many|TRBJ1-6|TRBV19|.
TGTGCCAGTAGCGTACAGGATCCGGGGATTTCACCCCTCCACTTT
CASSVQDPGISPLHF
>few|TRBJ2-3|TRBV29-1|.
TGCAGCGTTGTCGTAACAGATACGCAGTATTTT
CSVVVTDTQYF
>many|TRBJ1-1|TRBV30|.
TGTGCCTGGAGGCATCTGGGGGGCACTGAAGCTTTCTTT
CAWRHLGGTEAFF
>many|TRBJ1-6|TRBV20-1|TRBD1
TGCAGTGCTAGAGATTGGGGGACAGGGGATTCACCCCTCCACTTT
CSARDWGTGDSPLHF
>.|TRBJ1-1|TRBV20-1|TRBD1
TGCAGTGCCAACTACGGACAGGGGGTAGGCACTGAAGCTTTCTTT
CSANYGQGVGTEAFF
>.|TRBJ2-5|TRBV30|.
TGTGCCTGGAGGAAGGGGGAGACCCAGTACTTC
CAWRKGETQYF
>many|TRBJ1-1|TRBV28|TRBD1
TGTGCCAGCAGTTTTTATCAGGGGGCACTAGCTGAAGCTTTCTTT
CASSFYQGALAEAFF
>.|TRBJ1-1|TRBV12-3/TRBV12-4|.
TGTGCCAGCAACCTACTCGGGGGAACTGAAGCTTTCTTT
CASNLLGGTEAFF
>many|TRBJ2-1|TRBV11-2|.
TGTGCCAGCAGCTTCCGGATTTACAATGAGCAGTTCTTC
CASSFRIYNEQFF
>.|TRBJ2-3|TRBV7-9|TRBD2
TGTGCCAGCAGCTCCCCTGAAATAGCGGGAGGGCCGGTAGATACGCAGTATTTT
CASSSPEIAGGPVDTQYF
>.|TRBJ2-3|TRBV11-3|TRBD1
TGTGCCAGCAGCCTGAGGACAGGCCGGGGCACAGATACGCAGTATTTT
CASSLRTGRGTDTQYF